This TCR beta chain is drawn from a study of graft-versus-host responses after intestinal transplantation. Study-wide background: Every recipient had anti-thymocyte globulin induction and about three years of tacrolimus plus steroids.

V was cut by 3 bases and J by 0 bases, with 4 bases left in between. CDR3 size: 13 residues. Germline CDR1 and CDR2: SGHDT and YYEEEE. Clones were read by immunoSEQ multiplex PCR, and TCRdb kept only the in-frame ones, dropping some. The sample has about 2,200 clones; about 78% are singletons. To release intraepithelial and lamina propria lymphocytes, the graft tissue was processed. This receptor was obtained from a human patient who received an intestinal transplant, so some T cells may come from the graft donor. Source: ileum tissue, taken 18 days after transplant. The V call is TRBV5-6, the J call TRBJ1-3; D remains unclear. The CDR3 region has the DNA TGTGCCAGCAGCTACAGCTCTGGAAACACCATATATTTT. Translating gives CASSYSSGNTIYF.